This T cell receptor beta chain was identified in a study of OX40 agonist ivuxolimab in advanced cancers. On the study more broadly: Ivuxolimab, which patients received intravenously every 2 weeks, was dosed at 0.01 to 10 mg/kg.

Repertoires were generated with immunoSEQ multiplex PCR, while TCRdb's copy carries only in-frame clones and drops some. The sample holds roughly 88,000 clones; 70% to 90% are singletons and the top ten take 3.5% to 5.5%. This CDR3 spans 14 amino acids. From germline, CDR1 is SGHRS and CDR2 YFSETQ. V gave up 2 bases and J gave up 4 bases, with 9 bases separating them. The sequence came from an adult with an advanced solid tumor such as melanoma, head and neck, liver or kidney cancer. The V gene is TRBV5-1, the J gene TRBJ2-2, with D uncertain. The sequences come from CD4+ or CD8+ T cells sorted from blood, collected in a trial of the OX40 agonist ivuxolimab. The CDR3 bases are TGCGCCAGCAGCTTACAAGTGGGCACCGGGGAGCTGTTTTTT. This encodes CASSLQVGTGELFF.